Listed below are T cell receptor beta chains from one sample, sequenced in a study of blood T cell repertoires in COVID-19. Profiling relied on immunoSEQ multiplex PCR, and the TCRdb table lists in-frame clones only, not all of them. This table has 240,000 or so clones, around 89% appearing once. The material sequenced was PBMCs or T cells enriched from blood (not recorded which). The origin of the receptors is a middle-aged man who had recovered from COVID-19. Both conserved end residues are part of each CDR3. A D gene is named only where the DNA matches it firmly. Clone size is shown for a subset of rows, as once, few, many or a class of expanded clone.

D: TRBD2; J: TRBJ2-5; V: TRBV29-1; size: -; DNA: TGCAGCGTTGATCTACTAGCGGGAGTGGAGACCCAGTACTTC; CDR3: CSVDLLAGVETQYF
D: TRBD2; J: TRBJ2-7; V: TRBV7-2; size: -; DNA: TGTGCCAGCAGCTGGACGACTAGCGGGCGTGCCCTCTCCTACGAGCAGTACTTC; CDR3: CASSWTTSGRALSYEQYF
D: -; J: TRBJ1-5; V: TRBV5-8; size: -; DNA: TGTGCCAGCAGCTTCGGCCCAAACGGGCAGCCCCAGCATTTT; CDR3: CASSFGPNGQPQHF
D: TRBD1; J: TRBJ1-5; V: TRBV6-5; size: -; DNA: TGTGCCAGCAGCGAGGGACAGGGAGGTCAGCCCCAGCATTTT; CDR3: CASSEGQGGQPQHF
D: TRBD2; J: TRBJ2-1; V: TRBV6-1; size: -; DNA: TGTGCCAGCAGTGAATTCAAGCCTAGCGGGGGAGGATTCTACAATGAGCAGTTCTTC; CDR3: CASSEFKPSGGGFYNEQFF
D: -; J: TRBJ2-7; V: TRBV24-1; size: once; DNA: TGTGCCACCAGTGATCCCACTAATTACGAGCAGTACTTC; CDR3: CATSDPTNYEQYF
D: -; J: TRBJ1-3; V: TRBV19; size: -; DNA: TGTGCCAGTAGTCTCTCACGAGGATCCGGAAACACCATATATTTT; CDR3: CASSLSRGSGNTIYF
D: TRBD2; J: TRBJ2-3; V: TRBV18; size: once; DNA: TGTGCCAGCTCTCCCCTTCGGGTAGCGGGGGGGAGCACAGATACGCAGTATTTT; CDR3: CASSPLRVAGGSTDTQYF
D: -; J: TRBJ2-3; V: TRBV24-1; size: -; DNA: TGTGCCACCAGTGATTTGGATCGACAGGGCACAGATACGCAGTATTTT; CDR3: CATSDLDRQGTDTQYF
D: -; J: TRBJ2-6; V: TRBV5-6; size: -; DNA: TGTGCCAGCAGCTTGATAATTGGGGCCAACGTCCTGACTTTC; CDR3: CASSLIIGANVLTF
D: TRBD1; J: TRBJ2-7; V: TRBV15; size: few; DNA: TGTGCCACCAGCCAGAAACGGACAGGGGAATACGAGCAGTACTTC; CDR3: CATSQKRTGEYEQYF
D: TRBD1; J: TRBJ2-2; V: TRBV6-5; size: -; DNA: TGTGCCAGCAGATGGACAGGATTCGGCGGGGAGCTGTTTTTT; CDR3: CASRWTGFGGELFF
D: TRBD2; J: TRBJ2-2; V: TRBV4-2; size: few; DNA: TGTGCCAGCAGCCAAGACCCTGGCGGGAGCGGGACCGGGGAGCTGTTTTTT; CDR3: CASSQDPGGSGTGELFF
D: TRBD2; J: TRBJ2-1; V: TRBV6-5; size: -; DNA: TGTGCCAGCAGTCTAGCGGGAGGTTTCAATGAGCAGTTCTTC; CDR3: CASSLAGGFNEQFF
D: -; J: TRBJ1-6; V: TRBV28; size: -; DNA: TGTGCCAGCAGCCCCTATGGACAGCTAAAAAATTCACCCCTCCACTTT; CDR3: CASSPYGQLKNSPLHF
D: -; J: TRBJ2-1; V: TRBV4-2; size: -; DNA: TGTGCCAGCAGCCAACGCGCCAGCCGGGAAACTCATATTCTGCAGTTCTTC; CDR3: CASSQRASRETHILQFF
D: TRBD1; J: TRBJ2-1; V: TRBV19; size: -; DNA: TGTGCCAGTAGTATGGAAGACAGGGGGCTGAATGAGCAGTTCTTC; CDR3: CASSMEDRGLNEQFF
D: -; J: TRBJ1-3; V: TRBV7-2; size: -; DNA: TGTGCCAGCAGCTTAATTTCAGGGGCTGGAAACACCATATATTTT; CDR3: CASSLISGAGNTIYF
D: -; J: TRBJ1-6; V: TRBV6-1; size: -; DNA: TGTGCCAGCAGTGAATGGGGGCGTAATTCACCCCTCCACTTT; CDR3: CASSEWGRNSPLHF
D: TRBD1; J: TRBJ2-7; V: TRBV4-3; size: -; DNA: TGCGCCAGCAGCCACCAACAGGGGTCCTACGAGCAGTACTTC; CDR3: CASSHQQGSYEQYF
D: -; J: TRBJ2-3; V: TRBV21-1; size: -; DNA: TGTGCCAGCAGCACCCGAAGCAAGTTAGCGGGAGATCCGTACACAGATACGCAGTATTTT; CDR3: CASSTRSKLAGDPYTDTQYF
D: -; J: TRBJ1-5; V: TRBV19; size: -; DNA: TGTGCCAGTAGTTTATCCAGGGGACAGCCCCAGCATTTT; CDR3: CASSLSRGQPQHF
D: TRBD2; J: TRBJ2-4; V: TRBV4-3; size: -; DNA: TGCGCCAGCAGCCAAGATTGGCTAGCGGGGACGAAAAACATTCAGTACTTC; CDR3: CASSQDWLAGTKNIQYF
D: TRBD1; J: TRBJ2-7; V: TRBV4-1; size: -; DNA: TGCGCCAGCAGCCATCCGGGACAGGGCATCTACGAGCAGTACTTC; CDR3: CASSHPGQGIYEQYF
D: -; J: TRBJ2-3; V: TRBV7-3; size: -; DNA: TGTGCCAGCAGTCAGGGCCTGGGGACATACACAGATACGCAGTATTTT; CDR3: CASSQGLGTYTDTQYF
D: TRBD2; J: TRBJ2-2; V: TRBV11-2; size: -; DNA: TGTGCCAGCAGCCTCCATATGGCGGGGGGGTCCGGGGAGCTGTTTTTT; CDR3: CASSLHMAGGSGELFF
D: TRBD1; J: TRBJ1-3; V: TRBV7-8; size: -; DNA: TGTGCCAGCAGCTTGGAGGGGGCGCGGGGAAACACCATATATTTT; CDR3: CASSLEGARGNTIYF
D: TRBD1; J: TRBJ2-1; V: TRBV5-1; size: -; DNA: TGCGCCAGCAGCTTTGGGGGACAGGGTCGGAGACCCACCTACAATGAGCAGTTCTTC; CDR3: CASSFGGQGRRPTYNEQFF
D: -; J: TRBJ2-7; V: TRBV7-6; size: -; DNA: TGTGCCAGCAGCTTAGAAGGGACGGGACTCTACGAGCAGTACTTC; CDR3: CASSLEGTGLYEQYF
D: -; J: TRBJ2-2; V: TRBV7-6; size: -; DNA: TGTGCCAGCAGCTTACCCCATCTCGGGGGCACCGGGGAGCTGTTTTTT; CDR3: CASSLPHLGGTGELFF
D: -; J: TRBJ1-5; V: TRBV5-1; size: -; DNA: TGCGCCAGCAGCTTGGGAGGGCCGGGCAATCAGCCCCAGCATTTT; CDR3: CASSLGGPGNQPQHF
D: TRBD1; J: TRBJ2-3; V: TRBV27; size: -; DNA: TGTGCCAGCAGTGGGGCAGGGGGCCCAGATACGCAGTATTTT; CDR3: CASSGAGGPDTQYF
D: -; J: TRBJ2-3; V: TRBV7-2; size: -; DNA: TGTGCCAGCAGCTTGGACTGGAGCACAGATACGCAGTATTTT; CDR3: CASSLDWSTDTQYF
D: -; J: TRBJ2-7; V: TRBV7-7; size: -; DNA: TGTGCTAGCAGCTTAGGGTTCGGATCAGGGAACGAGCAGTACTTC; CDR3: CASSLGFGSGNEQYF
D: -; J: TRBJ2-3; V: TRBV10-3; size: -; DNA: TGTGCCATCAGTGAGAGATGGGAAGGGGGTCCCACAGATACGCAGTATTTT; CDR3: CAISERWEGGPTDTQYF
D: TRBD1; J: TRBJ1-1; V: TRBV5-4; size: -; DNA: TGTGCCAGCAGCCTCAAGACAGGGGACACTGAAGCTTTCTTT; CDR3: CASSLKTGDTEAFF
D: -; J: TRBJ1-4; V: TRBV6-5; size: -; DNA: TGTGCCAGCACGGCCGGTAGGGGAGGTGAAAAACTGTTTTTT; CDR3: CASTAGRGGEKLFF
D: TRBD2; J: TRBJ2-5; V: TRBV5-6; size: -; DNA: TGTGCCAGCAGCTTGCCTAGCGGGGGAGAGACCCAGTACTTC; CDR3: CASSLPSGGETQYF
D: TRBD2; J: TRBJ2-7; V: TRBV13; size: -; DNA: TGTGCCAGCAGCTCTCAGCGGGAGGGGGCCTACGAGCAGTACTTC; CDR3: CASSSQREGAYEQYF
D: -; J: TRBJ1-1; V: TRBV11-3; size: -; DNA: TGTGCCAGCAGCATCCGGGGGAAAGCCAACGTTGAAGCTTTCTTT; CDR3: CASSIRGKANVEAFF
D: TRBD1; J: TRBJ1-5; V: TRBV3-1/TRBV3-2; size: -; DNA: TGTGCCAGCAGCCCGGGGGACAGACGTTATAGCAATCAGCCCCAGCATTTT; CDR3: CASSPGDRRYSNQPQHF
D: TRBD1; J: TRBJ2-7; V: TRBV13; size: -; DNA: TGTGCCAGCAGCCCCTCCGGGACAGCCAAACACTCCTACGAGCAGTACTTC; CDR3: CASSPSGTAKHSYEQYF
D: -; J: TRBJ1-6; V: TRBV3-1/TRBV3-2; size: -; DNA: TGTGCCAGCAGCCAAACTCAGGGAATTAATTCACCCCTCCACTTT; CDR3: CASSQTQGINSPLHF
D: TRBD1; J: TRBJ2-2; V: TRBV11-2; size: -; DNA: TGTGCCAGCAGGAACCTACAGGGGCCCTACACCGGGGAGCTGTTTTTT; CDR3: CASRNLQGPYTGELFF
D: TRBD1; J: TRBJ2-5; V: TRBV27; size: few; DNA: TGTGCCAGCAGTCCAGGACAGGCCCGAGAGGAGACCCAGTACTTC; CDR3: CASSPGQAREETQYF
D: -; J: TRBJ1-5; V: TRBV7-8; size: -; DNA: TGTGCCAGCAGCTCAGGAGGACAGCCCCAGCATTTT; CDR3: CASSSGGQPQHF
D: TRBD1; J: TRBJ1-4; V: TRBV27; size: once; DNA: TGTGCCAGCAGTTTCTGGAGGGGGCGGTTTGAAAAACTGTTTTTT; CDR3: CASSFWRGRFEKLFF
D: TRBD2; J: TRBJ2-5; V: TRBV4-2; size: -; DNA: TGTGCCAGCAGCCAAGGCGCTAGCGGGAGCTCGGAGACCCAGTACTTC; CDR3: CASSQGASGSSETQYF
D: TRBD1; J: TRBJ2-3; V: TRBV27; size: -; DNA: TGTGCCAGCAGATCAACCGGGACAGGGCGCACAGATACGCAGTATTTT; CDR3: CASRSTGTGRTDTQYF
D: -; J: TRBJ2-2; V: TRBV11-3; size: -; DNA: TGTGCCAGCAGCTTATGGCCCGGGGAGCTGTTTTTT; CDR3: CASSLWPGELFF
D: TRBD1; J: TRBJ2-7; V: TRBV7-6; size: -; DNA: TGTGCCAGCAGCCAATTGTGTCCCCCCGGGACAGGGTGCGCCTACGAGCAGTACTTC; CDR3: CASSQLCPPGTGCAYEQYF
D: -; J: TRBJ1-1; V: TRBV29-1; size: -; DNA: TGCAGCGCGCGGCACCCGGAGGAAGCTTTCTTT; CDR3: CSARHPEEAFF
D: -; J: TRBJ1-5; V: TRBV2; size: -; DNA: TGTGCCAGCAGTGACAGCGTAAATCAGCCCCAGCATTTT; CDR3: CASSDSVNQPQHF